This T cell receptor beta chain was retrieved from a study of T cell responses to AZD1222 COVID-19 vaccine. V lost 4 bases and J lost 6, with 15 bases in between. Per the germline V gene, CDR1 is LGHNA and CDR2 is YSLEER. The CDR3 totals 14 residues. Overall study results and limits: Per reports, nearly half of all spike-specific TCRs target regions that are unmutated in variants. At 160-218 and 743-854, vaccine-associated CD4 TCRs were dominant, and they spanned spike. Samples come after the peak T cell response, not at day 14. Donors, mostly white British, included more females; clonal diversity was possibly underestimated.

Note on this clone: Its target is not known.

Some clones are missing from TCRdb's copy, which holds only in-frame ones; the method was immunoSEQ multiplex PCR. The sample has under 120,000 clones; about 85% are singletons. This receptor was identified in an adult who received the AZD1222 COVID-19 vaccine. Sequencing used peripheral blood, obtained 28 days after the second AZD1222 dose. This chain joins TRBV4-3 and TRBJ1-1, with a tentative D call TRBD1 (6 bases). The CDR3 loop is CASSPHPGVPEAFF. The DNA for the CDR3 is TGCGCCAGCAGCCCCCACCCAGGGGTTCCTGAAGCTTTCTTT.